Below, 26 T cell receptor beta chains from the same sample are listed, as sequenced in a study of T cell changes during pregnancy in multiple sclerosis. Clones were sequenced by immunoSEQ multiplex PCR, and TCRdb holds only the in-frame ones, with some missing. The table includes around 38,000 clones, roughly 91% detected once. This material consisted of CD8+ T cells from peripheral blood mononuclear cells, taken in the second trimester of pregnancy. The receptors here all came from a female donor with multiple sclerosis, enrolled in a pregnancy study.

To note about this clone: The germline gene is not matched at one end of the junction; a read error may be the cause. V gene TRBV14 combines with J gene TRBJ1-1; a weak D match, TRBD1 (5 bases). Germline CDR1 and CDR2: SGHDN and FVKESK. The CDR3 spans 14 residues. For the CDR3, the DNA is TGTGCCAGCAGCCAAGTACAGGCGAACGCTGAAGCTTTCTTT. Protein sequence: CASSQVQANAEAFF.

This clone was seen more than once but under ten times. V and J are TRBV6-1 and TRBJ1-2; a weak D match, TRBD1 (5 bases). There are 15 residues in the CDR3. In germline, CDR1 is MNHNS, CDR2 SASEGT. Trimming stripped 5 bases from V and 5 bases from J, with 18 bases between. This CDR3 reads CASSSDGGGAYGYTF. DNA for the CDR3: TGTGCCAGCAGTTCTGACGGCGGTGGGGCGTATGGCTACACCTTC.

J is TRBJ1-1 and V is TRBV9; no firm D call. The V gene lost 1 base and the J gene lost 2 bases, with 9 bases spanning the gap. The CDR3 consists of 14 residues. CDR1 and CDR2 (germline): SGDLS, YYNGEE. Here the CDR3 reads CASSVFSGNTEAFF. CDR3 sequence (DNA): TGTGCCAGCAGCGTATTTTCGGGAAACACTGAAGCTTTCTTT.

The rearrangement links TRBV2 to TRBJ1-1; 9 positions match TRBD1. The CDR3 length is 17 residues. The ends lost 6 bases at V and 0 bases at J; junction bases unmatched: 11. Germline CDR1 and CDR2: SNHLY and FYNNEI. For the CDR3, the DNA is TGTGCCAGCAGCCTTCCGGGACAGGGTTCAATGAACACTGAAGCTTTCTTT. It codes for CASSLPGQGSMNTEAFF. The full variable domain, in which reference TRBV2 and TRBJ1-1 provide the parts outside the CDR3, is EPEVTQTPSHQVTQMGQEVILRCVPISNHLYFYWYRQILGQKVEFLVSFYNNEISEKSEIFDDQFSVERPDGSNFTLKIRSTKLEDSAMYFCASSLPGQGSMNTEAFFGQGTRLTVV.

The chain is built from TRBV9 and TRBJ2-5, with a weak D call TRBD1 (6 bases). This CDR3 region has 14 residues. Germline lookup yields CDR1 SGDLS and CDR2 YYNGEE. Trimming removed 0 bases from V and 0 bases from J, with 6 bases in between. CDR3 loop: CASSVEGDQETQYF. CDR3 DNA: TGTGCCAGCAGCGTAGAGGGGGACCAAGAGACCCAGTACTTC. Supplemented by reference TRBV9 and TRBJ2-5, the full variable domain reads DSGVTQTPKHLITATGQRVTLRCSPRSGDLSVYWYQQSLDQGLQFLIQYYNGEERAKGNILERFSAQQFPDLHSELNLSSLELGDSALYFCASSVEGDQETQYFGPGTRLLVL.

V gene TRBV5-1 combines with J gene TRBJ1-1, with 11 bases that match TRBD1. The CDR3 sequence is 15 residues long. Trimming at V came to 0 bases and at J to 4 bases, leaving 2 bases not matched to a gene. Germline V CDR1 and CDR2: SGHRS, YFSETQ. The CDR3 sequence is CASSLDGTGGTEAFF. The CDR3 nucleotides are TGCGCCAGCAGCTTGGACGGGACAGGGGGCACTGAAGCTTTCTTT.

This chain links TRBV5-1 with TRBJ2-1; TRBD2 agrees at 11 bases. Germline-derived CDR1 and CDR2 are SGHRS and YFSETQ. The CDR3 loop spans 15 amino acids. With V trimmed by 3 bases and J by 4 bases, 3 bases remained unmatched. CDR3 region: CASSSGLAVYNEQFF. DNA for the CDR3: TGCGCCAGCAGCTCGGGACTAGCGGTTTACAATGAGCAGTTCTTC.

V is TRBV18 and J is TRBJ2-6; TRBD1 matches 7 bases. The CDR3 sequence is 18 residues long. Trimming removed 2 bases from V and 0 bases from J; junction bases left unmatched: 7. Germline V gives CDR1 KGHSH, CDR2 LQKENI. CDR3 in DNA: TGTGCCAGCTCACCAAGGGACAGCGCTTTCTCTGGGGCCAACGTCCTGACTTTC. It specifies CASSPRDSAFSGANVLTF.

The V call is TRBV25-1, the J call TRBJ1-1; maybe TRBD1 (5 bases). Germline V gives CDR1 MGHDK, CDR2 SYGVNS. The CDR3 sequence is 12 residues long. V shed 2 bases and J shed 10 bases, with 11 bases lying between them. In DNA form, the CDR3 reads TGTGCCAGCAGTGAAGGCGACAGTGGAGCTTTCTTT. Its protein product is CASSEGDSGAFF.

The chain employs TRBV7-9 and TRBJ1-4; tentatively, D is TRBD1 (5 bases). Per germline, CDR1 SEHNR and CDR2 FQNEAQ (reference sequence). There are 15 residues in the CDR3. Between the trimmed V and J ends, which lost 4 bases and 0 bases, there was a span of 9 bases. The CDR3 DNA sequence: TGTGCCAGCAGCTCGACAGCTACAACTAATGAAAAACTGTTTTTT. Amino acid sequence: CASSSTATTNEKLFF.

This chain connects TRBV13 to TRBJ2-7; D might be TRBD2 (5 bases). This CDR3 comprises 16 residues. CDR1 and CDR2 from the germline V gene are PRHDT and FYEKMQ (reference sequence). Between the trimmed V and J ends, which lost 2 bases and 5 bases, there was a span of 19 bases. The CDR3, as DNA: TGTGCCAGCAGCTTATCCGGGAATAAGCGTATGGACGAGCAGTACTTC. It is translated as CASSLSGNKRMDEQYF.

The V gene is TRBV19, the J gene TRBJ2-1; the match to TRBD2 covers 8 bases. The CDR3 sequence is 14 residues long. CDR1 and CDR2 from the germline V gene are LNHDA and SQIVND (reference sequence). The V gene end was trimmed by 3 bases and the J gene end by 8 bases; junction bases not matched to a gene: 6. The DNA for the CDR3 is TGTGCCAGTAGTATTGACGGGAGGGTCGATGAGCAGTTCTTC. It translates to CASSIDGRVDEQFF.

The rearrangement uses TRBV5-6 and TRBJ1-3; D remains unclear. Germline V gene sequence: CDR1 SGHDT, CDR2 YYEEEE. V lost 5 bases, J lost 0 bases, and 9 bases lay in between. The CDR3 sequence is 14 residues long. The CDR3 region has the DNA TGTGCCAGCAGTCCGGGATTCTCTGGAAACACCATATATTTT. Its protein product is CASSPGFSGNTIYF.

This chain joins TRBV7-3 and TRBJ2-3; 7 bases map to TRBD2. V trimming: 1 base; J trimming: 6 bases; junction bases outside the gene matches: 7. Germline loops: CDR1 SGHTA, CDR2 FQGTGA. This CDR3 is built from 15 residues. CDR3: CASSLSGGLGDTQYF. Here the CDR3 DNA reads TGTGCCAGCAGCTTAAGCGGGGGATTGGGGGATACGCAGTATTTT. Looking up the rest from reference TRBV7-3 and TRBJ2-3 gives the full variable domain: GAGVSQTPSNKVTEKGKYVELRCDPISGHTALYWYRQSLGQGPEFLIYFQGTGAADDSGLPNDRFFAVRPEGSVSTLKIQRTERGDSAVYLCASSLSGGLGDTQYFGPGTRLTVL.

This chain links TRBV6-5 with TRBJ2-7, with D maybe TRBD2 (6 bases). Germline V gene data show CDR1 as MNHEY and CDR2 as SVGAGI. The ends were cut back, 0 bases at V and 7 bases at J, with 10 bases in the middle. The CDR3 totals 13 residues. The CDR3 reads CASSYSREWEQYF. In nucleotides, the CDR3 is TGTGCCAGCAGTTACTCTCGGGAGTGGGAGCAGTACTTC.

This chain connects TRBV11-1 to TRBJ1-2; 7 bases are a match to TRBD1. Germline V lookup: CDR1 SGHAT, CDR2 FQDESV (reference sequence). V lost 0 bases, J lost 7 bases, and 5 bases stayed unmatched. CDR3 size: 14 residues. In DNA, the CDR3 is TGTGCCAGCAGCTTAGCCGGGACAGTCGCTGGCTACACCTTC. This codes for CASSLAGTVAGYTF.

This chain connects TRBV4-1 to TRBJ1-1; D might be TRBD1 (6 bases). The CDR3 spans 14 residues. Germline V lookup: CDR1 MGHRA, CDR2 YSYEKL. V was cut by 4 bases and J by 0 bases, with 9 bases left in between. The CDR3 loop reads CASSRGQMNTEAFF. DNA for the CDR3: TGCGCCAGCAGCCGCGGACAGATGAACACTGAAGCTTTCTTT.

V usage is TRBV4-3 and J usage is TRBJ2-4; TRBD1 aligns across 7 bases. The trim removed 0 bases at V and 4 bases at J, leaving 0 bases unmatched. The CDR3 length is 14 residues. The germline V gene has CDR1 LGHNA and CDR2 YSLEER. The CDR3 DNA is TGCGCCAGCAGCCAAGACAGGGGGAAAAACATTCAGTACTTC. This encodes CASSQDRGKNIQYF.

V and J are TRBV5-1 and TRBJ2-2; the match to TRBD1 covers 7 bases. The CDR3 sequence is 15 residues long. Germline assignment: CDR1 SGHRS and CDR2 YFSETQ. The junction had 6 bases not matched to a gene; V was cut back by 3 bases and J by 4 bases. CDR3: CASSSGTEFTGELFF. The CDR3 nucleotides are TGCGCCAGCAGCTCAGGGACAGAATTCACCGGGGAGCTGTTTTTT.

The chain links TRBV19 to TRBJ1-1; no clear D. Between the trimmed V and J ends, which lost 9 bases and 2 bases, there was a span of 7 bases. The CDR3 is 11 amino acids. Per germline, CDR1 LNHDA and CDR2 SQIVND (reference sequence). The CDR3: CASGFNTEAFF. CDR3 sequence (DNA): TGTGCCAGCGGTTTTAACACTGAAGCTTTCTTT. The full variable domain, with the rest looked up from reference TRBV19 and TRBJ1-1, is DGGITQSPKYLFRKEGQNVTLSCEQNLNHDAMYWYRQDPGQGLRLIYYSQIVNDFQKGDIAEGYSVSREKKESFPLTVTSAQKNPTAFYLCASGFNTEAFFGQGTRLTVV.

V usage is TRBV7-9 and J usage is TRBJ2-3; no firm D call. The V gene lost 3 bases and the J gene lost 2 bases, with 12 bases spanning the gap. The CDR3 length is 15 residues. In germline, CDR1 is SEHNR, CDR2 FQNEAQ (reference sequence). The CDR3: CASSFAQTPTDTQYF. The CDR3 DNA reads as TGTGCCAGCAGCTTCGCACAGACACCCACAGATACGCAGTATTTT.

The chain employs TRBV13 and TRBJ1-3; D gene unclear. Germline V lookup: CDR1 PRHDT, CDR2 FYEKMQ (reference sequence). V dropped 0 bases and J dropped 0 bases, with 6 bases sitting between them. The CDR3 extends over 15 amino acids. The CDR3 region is CASSLGHRSGNTIYF. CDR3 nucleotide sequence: TGTGCCAGCAGCTTAGGACACCGCTCTGGAAACACCATATATTTT.

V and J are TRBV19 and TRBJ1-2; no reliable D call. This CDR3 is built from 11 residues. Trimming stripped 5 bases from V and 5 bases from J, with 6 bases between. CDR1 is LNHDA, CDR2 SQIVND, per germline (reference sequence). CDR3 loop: CASSRLYGYTF. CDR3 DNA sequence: TGTGCCAGTAGTCGACTTTATGGCTACACCTTC.

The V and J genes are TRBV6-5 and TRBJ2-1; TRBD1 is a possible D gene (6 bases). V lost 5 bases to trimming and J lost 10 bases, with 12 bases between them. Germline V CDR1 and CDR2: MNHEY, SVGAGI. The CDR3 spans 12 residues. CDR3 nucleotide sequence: TGTGCCAGCAGTGCCACAGGGTTCGAGCAGTTCTTC. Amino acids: CASSATGFEQFF.

CDR3 DNA: TGCGCCAGCAGCCACCAGACAGGGGTTGGGGCCAACGTCCTGACTTTC. It specifies CASSHQTGVGANVLTF. This chain links TRBV4-3 with TRBJ2-6; 8 bases line up with TRBD1. Germline assignment: CDR1 LGHNA and CDR2 YSLEER. V gave up 3 bases and J gave up 3 bases; unmatched junction bases: 4. The CDR3 loop spans 16 amino acids.

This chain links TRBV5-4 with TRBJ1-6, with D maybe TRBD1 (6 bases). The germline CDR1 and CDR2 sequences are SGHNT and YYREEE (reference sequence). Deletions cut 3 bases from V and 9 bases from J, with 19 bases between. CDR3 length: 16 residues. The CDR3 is CASSSRDTGPGSPLHF. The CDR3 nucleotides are TGTGCCAGCAGCTCCCGGGACACTGGACCTGGTTCACCCCTCCACTTT.